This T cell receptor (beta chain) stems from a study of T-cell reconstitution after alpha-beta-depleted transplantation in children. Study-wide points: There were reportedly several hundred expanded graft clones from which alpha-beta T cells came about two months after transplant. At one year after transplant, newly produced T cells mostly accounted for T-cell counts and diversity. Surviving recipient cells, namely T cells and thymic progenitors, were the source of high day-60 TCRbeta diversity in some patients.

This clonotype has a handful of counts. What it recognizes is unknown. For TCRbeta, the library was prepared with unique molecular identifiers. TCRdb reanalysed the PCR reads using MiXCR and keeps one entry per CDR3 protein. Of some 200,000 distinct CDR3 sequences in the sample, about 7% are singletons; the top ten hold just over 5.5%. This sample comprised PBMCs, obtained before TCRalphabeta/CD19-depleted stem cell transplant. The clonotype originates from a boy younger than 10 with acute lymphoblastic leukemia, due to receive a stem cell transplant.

The CDR3 region has the DNA TGTGCCAGCAGTTTTAGCGGGGCCTACGAGCAGTACTTC. This codes for CASSFSGAYEQYF. The chain is built from TRBV27 and TRBJ2-7; TRBD2 aligns across 8 bases. The CDR3 contains 13 residues. Germline lookup yields CDR1 MNHEY and CDR2 SMNVEV (reference sequence). With 3 bases clipped from V and 2 bases from J, the junction kept 0 bases outside the gene matches.